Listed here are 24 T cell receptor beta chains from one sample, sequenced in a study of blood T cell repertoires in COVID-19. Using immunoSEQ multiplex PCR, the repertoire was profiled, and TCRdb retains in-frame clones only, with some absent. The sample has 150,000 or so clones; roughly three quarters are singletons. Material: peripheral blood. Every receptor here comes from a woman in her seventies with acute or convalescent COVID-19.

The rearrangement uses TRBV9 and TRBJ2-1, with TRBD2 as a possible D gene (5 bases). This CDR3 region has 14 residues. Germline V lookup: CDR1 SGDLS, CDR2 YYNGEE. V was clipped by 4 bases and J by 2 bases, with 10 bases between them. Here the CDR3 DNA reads TGTGCCAGCAGCCCGGGGAGCACCTACAATGAGCAGTTCTTC. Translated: CASSPGSTYNEQFF.

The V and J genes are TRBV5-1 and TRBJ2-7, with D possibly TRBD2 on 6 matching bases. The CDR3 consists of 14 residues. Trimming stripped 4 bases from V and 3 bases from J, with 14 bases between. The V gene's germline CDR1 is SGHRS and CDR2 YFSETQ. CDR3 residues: CASSPGPGGYEQYF. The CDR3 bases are TGCGCCAGCAGCCCTGGACCCGGGGGCTACGAGCAGTACTTC.

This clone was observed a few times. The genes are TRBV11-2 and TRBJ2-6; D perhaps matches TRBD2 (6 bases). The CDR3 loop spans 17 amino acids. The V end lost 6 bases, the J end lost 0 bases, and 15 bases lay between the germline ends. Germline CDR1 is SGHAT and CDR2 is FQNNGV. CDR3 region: CASSMTRAGSGANVLTF. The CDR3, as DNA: TGTGCCAGCAGTATGACTAGGGCGGGCTCTGGGGCCAACGTCCTGACTTTC.

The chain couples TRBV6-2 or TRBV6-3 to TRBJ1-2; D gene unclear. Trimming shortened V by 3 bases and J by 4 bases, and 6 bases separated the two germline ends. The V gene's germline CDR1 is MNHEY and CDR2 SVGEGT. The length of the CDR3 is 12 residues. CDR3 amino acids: CASSYNSYGYTF. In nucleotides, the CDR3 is TGTGCCAGCAGTTATAACAGCTATGGCTACACCTTC.

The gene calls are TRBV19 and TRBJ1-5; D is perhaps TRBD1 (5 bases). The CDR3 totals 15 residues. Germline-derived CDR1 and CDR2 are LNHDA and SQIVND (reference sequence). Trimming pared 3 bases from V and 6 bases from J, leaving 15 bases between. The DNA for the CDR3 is TGTGCCAGTAGTATGCCACAGGTTTCGAGTCAGCCCCAGCATTTT. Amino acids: CASSMPQVSSQPQHF.

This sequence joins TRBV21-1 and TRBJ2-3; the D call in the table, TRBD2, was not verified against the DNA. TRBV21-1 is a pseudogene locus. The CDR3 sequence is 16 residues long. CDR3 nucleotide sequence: TGTGCCAGCAGCAAAGCAGAGGGTCGGGACACAGATACGCAGTATTTT. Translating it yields CASSKAEGRDTDTQYF.

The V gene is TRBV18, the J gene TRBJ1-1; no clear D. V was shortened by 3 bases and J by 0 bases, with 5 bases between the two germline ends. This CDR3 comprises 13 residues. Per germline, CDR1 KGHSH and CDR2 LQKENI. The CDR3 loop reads CASSPGLNTEAFF. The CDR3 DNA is TGTGCCAGCTCACCGGGCTTGAACACTGAAGCTTTCTTT.

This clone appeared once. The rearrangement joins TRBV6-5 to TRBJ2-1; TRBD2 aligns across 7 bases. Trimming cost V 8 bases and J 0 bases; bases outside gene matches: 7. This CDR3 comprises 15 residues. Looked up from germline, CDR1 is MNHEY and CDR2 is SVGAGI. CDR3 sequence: CASSWRGTSYNEQFF. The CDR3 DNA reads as TGTGCCAGCTCGTGGCGGGGGACCTCCTACAATGAGCAGTTCTTC.

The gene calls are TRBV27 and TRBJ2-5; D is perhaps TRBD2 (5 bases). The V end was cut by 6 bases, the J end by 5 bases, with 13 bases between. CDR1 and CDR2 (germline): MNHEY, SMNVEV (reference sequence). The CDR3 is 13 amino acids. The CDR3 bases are TGTGCCAGCAGCACTAGTAGGTTTGAGACCCAGTACTTC. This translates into CASSTSRFETQYF.

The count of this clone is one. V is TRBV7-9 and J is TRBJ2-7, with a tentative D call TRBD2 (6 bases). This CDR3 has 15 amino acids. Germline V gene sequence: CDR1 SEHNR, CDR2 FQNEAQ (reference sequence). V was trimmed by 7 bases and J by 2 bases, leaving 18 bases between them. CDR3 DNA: TGTGCCAGCAACTCACCACTAGGAGGGGCCTACGAGCAGTACTTC. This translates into CASNSPLGGAYEQYF.

Here the CDR3 reads CAVAGSSTDTQYF. Written as DNA, the CDR3 is TGTGCCGTCGCGGGGTCGAGCACAGATACGCAGTATTTT. The rearrangement links TRBV7-9 to TRBJ2-3; D might be TRBD2 (6 bases). V was cut by 11 bases and J by 0 bases, with 12 bases left in between. CDR1 is SEHNR, CDR2 FQNEAQ, per germline (reference sequence). The CDR3 has 13 amino acids.

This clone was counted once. In DNA form, the CDR3 reads TGTGCCAGCACGGGACCGGACAGGGGAAACTATGGCTACACCTTC. Translated, it gives CASTGPDRGNYGYTF. This chain uses TRBV6-5 with TRBJ1-2; 9 bases match TRBD1. The CDR3 has 15 amino acids. Germline V CDR1 and CDR2: MNHEY, SVGAGI. The J segment lost 2 bases and the V segment lost 7 bases, leaving 8 bases of the junction unmatched.

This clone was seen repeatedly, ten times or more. CDR3 bases: TGTGCCAGCAGCCCGGGACAGGGGATCTACGAGCAGTACTTC. This gives the protein CASSPGQGIYEQYF. The rearrangement joins TRBV5-4 to TRBJ2-7; 10 bases align to TRBD1. The CDR3 covers 14 residues. Losses at the gene ends were 4 bases for V and 3 bases for J; bases not matched to a gene: 4. Germline lookup yields CDR1 SGHNT and CDR2 YYREEE (reference sequence).

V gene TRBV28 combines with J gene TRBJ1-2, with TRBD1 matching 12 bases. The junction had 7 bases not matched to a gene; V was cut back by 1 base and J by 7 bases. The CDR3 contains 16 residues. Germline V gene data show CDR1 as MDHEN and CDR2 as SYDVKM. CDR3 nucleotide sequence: TGTGCCAGCAGTTTATCGGGACAGGGGGCATGGGGTGGCTACACCTTC. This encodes CASSLSGQGAWGGYTF.

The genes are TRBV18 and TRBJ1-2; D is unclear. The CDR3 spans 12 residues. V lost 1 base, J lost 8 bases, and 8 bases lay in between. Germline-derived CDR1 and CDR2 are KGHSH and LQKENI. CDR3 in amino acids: CASSPRGGGYTF. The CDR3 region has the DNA TGTGCCAGCTCACCACGGGGAGGGGGCTACACCTTC.

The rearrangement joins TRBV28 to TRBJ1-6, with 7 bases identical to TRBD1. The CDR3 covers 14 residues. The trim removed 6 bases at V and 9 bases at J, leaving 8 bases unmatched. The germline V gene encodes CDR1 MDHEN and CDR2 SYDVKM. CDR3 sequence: CASSKTGQLSPLHF. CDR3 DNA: TGTGCCAGCAGCAAGACGGGACAGCTTTCACCCCTCCACTTT.

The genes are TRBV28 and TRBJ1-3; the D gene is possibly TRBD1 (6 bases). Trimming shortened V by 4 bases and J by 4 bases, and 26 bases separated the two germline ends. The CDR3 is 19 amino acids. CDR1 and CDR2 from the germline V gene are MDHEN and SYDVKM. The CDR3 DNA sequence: TGTGCCAGCAGTTCCCCTCCGGCAGGGGCTAGTTCAACGGGAAACACCATATATTTT. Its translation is CASSSPPAGASSTGNTIYF.

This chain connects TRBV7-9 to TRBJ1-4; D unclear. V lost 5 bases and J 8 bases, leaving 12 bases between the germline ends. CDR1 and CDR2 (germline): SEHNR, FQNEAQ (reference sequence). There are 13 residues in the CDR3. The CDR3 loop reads CASSLREGEKLFF. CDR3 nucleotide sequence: TGTGCCAGCAGCCTAAGGGAGGGCGAAAAACTGTTTTTT.

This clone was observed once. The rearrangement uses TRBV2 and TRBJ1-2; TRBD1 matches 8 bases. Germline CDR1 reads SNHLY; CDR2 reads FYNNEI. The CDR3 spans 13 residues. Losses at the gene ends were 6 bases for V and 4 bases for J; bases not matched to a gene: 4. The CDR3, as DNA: TGTGCCAGCAGCGCAACAGGGGGCTATGGCTACACCTTC. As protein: CASSATGGYGYTF.

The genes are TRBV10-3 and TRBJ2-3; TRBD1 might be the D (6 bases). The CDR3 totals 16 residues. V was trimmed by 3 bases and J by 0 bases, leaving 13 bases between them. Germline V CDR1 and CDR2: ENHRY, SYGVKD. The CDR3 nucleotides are TGTGCCATCAGTGACCCTGGACAGTCTAGCACAGATACGCAGTATTTT. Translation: CAISDPGQSSTDTQYF.

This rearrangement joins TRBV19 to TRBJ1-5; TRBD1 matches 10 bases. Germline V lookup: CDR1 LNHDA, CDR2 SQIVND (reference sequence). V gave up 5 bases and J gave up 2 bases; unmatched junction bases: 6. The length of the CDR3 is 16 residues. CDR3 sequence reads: CASSVTGGWGNQPQHF. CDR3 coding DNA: TGTGCCAGTAGTGTGACAGGGGGCTGGGGCAATCAGCCCCAGCATTTT.

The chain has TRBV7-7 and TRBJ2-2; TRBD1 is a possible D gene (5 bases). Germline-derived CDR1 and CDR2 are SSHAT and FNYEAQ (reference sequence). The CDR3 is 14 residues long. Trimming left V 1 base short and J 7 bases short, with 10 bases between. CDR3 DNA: TGTGCCAGCAGCTTAGGACAGTGGGACGGGGAGCTGTTTTTT. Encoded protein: CASSLGQWDGELFF.

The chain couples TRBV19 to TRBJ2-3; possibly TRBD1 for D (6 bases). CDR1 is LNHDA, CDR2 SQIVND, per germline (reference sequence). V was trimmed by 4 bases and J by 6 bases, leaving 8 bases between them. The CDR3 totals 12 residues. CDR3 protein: CASSTGDDTQYF. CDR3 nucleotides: TGTGCCAGTAGTACAGGGGACGATACGCAGTATTTT.

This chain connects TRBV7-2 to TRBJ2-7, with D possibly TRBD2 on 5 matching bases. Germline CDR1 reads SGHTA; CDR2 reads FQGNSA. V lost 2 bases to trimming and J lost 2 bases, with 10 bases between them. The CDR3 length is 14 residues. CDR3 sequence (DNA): TGTGCCAGCAGCTTATGGACTCCCCCCTACGAGCAGTACTTC. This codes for CASSLWTPPYEQYF.